The subject of this entry is one T cell receptor beta chain. The antigen is undetermined. A junction end diverges from the germline sequence, so it may reflect a read error. CD8 cells classed as naive were CD45RO-negative and positively selected for CCR7, excluding terminally differentiated effector memory CD45RA+ cells. Germline loops: CDR1 SEHNR, CDR2 FQNEAQ (reference sequence). The CDR3 loop spans 11 amino acids. In the study's own analysis: Filtering differed because ImmunoSEQ produced junction-only sequences that carried no quality scores. TCRdb's copy holds only in-frame clones and misses some; the assay was immunoSEQ multiplex PCR. V, J and clone size are those of that table, while D and trimming were read from the DNA. In the table there are some 2 million clones, approximately 94% of which are singletons. This sample was taken from a study of shared clonotypes between healthy human individuals. Looking at the study overall: Donors had three CD4 naive, three CD4 memory, two CD8 naive and one CD8 memory plate apiece. Study conclusions and caveats: Generally, naive subsets (rather than memory subsets) showed larger estimated richness.

The sample was naive CD8+ T cells sorted from blood. The V call is TRBV7-9, the J call TRBJ2-5; D not resolved. The receptor was isolated from a man younger than 35 in good health. The CDR3 DNA is TGTGCCAGCAGCTTACATAATCCTGCGCACTTC. As protein: CASSLHNPAHF.